This is a list of T cell receptor beta chains from one sample in a study of PD-1 blockade in classical Hodgkin lymphoma. Assay used: immunoSEQ multiplex PCR; TCRdb lists only in-frame clones, some missing. The table has some 16,000 clones, over 60% seen once; the top ten hold around 8.3%. Here the sequenced sample was peripheral blood mononuclear cells (PBMCs), taken before the second cycle of nivolumab. These receptors were obtained from a human donor with classical Hodgkin lymphoma. Both conserved end residues are part of each CDR3. Fields, in order: V gene, clone size, J gene, D gene, CDR3 DNA, CDR3 protein. A D gene is named only where the DNA matches it firmly. The size field is filled for only some rows; it gives once, few, many or a size class.

>TRBV28|-|TRBJ1-6|TRBD1
TGTGCCAGCAGTCTAAGGGCAGGGGGAAGCTCCTATAATTCACCCCTCCACTTT
CASSLRAGGSSYNSPLHF
>TRBV11-2|-|TRBJ2-1|-
TGTGCCAGCAGACAACGTGGGGGGTCCTACAATGAGCAGTTCTTC
CASRQRGGSYNEQFF
>TRBV29-1|-|TRBJ2-5|TRBD2
TGCAGCGTTGAACCCCGGACTAGCGGGAACCAAGAGACCCAGTACTTC
CSVEPRTSGNQETQYF
>TRBV7-9|-|TRBJ2-1|TRBD1
TGTGCCAGCAGACCCGGGACAGCGACCCGCGGCAATGAGCAGTTCTTC
CASRPGTATRGNEQFF
>TRBV27|few|TRBJ1-1|-
TGTGCCAGCAGTCCCGCTGGGGTGATGACTGAAGCTTTCTTT
CASSPAGVMTEAFF
>TRBV28|few|TRBJ2-2|-
TGTGCCAGCAGTTTTCTGGGACGGCAGGGAAGGACCGGGGAGCTGTTTTTT
CASSFLGRQGRTGELFF
>TRBV7-8|-|TRBJ2-2|TRBD2
TGTGCCAGCAGCGACCGACTAGCGGAGTACGGGGGGGAGCTGTTTTTT
CASSDRLAEYGGELFF
>TRBV7-2|-|TRBJ2-7|-
TGTGCCAGCAGCTTAGCAGCCGGGCGGCGACAGTACTTC
CASSLAAGRRQYF
>TRBV28|few|TRBJ2-1|-
TGTGCCAGCAGGACGGAATACAATGAGCAGTTCTTC
CASRTEYNEQFF
>TRBV28|once|TRBJ2-3|-
TGTGCCAGCAGTTTACAATGGGATACGCAGTATTTT
CASSLQWDTQYF
>TRBV27|-|TRBJ2-5|TRBD1
TGTGCCAGCAGTTTATTTGCCCCGACAGGGGGCGCGAAAAGGTCCCCACAAGAGACCCAGTACTTC
CASSLFAPTGGAKRSPQETQYF
>TRBV14|-|TRBJ2-7|-
TGTGCCAGCAGCCAACCCTCCGAGGGCTACAACGAGCAGTACTTC
CASSQPSEGYNEQYF
>TRBV19|few|TRBJ2-1|TRBD1
TGTGCCAGTAAACTAGCGGGACAGGGGGCGACTGAGCAGTTCTTC
CASKLAGQGATEQFF
>TRBV9|-|TRBJ1-1|-
TGTGCCAGCAGCGCCACCCAGGGGAGTAACACTGAAGCTTTCTTT
CASSATQGSNTEAFF
>TRBV5-1|-|TRBJ2-3|TRBD1
TGCGCCAGCAGCTTAGGACAGGGTAGCACAGATACGCAGTATTTT
CASSLGQGSTDTQYF
>TRBV4-1|-|TRBJ2-3|-
TGCGCCAGCAGCCAATTAGACCTAATTAGCACAGATACGCAGTATTTT
CASSQLDLISTDTQYF
>TRBV6-5|-|TRBJ1-3|TRBD1
TGTGCCAGCGGACAGGGTCTAACTGGAAACACCATATATTTT
CASGQGLTGNTIYF
>TRBV29-1|-|TRBJ2-5|-
TGCAGCGCGTACAGGGAAGGGAGAGAGACCCAGTACTTC
CSAYREGRETQYF
>TRBV4-1|-|TRBJ2-2|-
TGCGCCAGCAGCCACGACAGCGCGAACACCGGGGAGCTGTTTTTT
CASSHDSANTGELFF
>TRBV7-6|-|TRBJ2-7|-
TGTGCCAGCAGCTTTGAAGGTGGACTCGGGGGCGAGCAGTACTTC
CASSFEGGLGGEQYF
>TRBV28|-|TRBJ2-1|-
TGTGCCAGCAGGCCAGGGGCCGGGGGGTCCTACAATGAGCAGTTCTTC
CASRPGAGGSYNEQFF
>TRBV6-5|medium-sized|TRBJ1-1|-
TGTGCCAGCAGTTACAAATTACAGGACCTTCAAGCTTTCTTT
CASSYKLQDLQAFF
>TRBV4-1|-|TRBJ2-5|-
TGCGCCAGCAGGCTTAGGGGGGAAGAGACCCAGTACTTC
CASRLRGEETQYF
>TRBV10-1|-|TRBJ1-1|-
TGCGCCAGCAGTCCGACGGGGCTGGGCACTGAAGCTTTCTTT
CASSPTGLGTEAFF
>TRBV6-6|few|TRBJ1-5|-
TGTGCCAGCAGTCCCCATGGGGCCCATAGCAATCAGCCCCAGCATTTT
CASSPHGAHSNQPQHF
>TRBV28|-|TRBJ2-1|TRBD2
TGTGCCAGCAGACTGGCGGGAGGGCCCAATGAGCAGTTCTTC
CASRLAGGPNEQFF
>TRBV27|-|TRBJ1-2|TRBD1
TGTGCCAGCAGTTTATTGTCTGGCGGACAGGGAAACTATGGCTACACCTTC
CASSLLSGGQGNYGYTF
>TRBV5-6|-|TRBJ2-7|TRBD2
TGTGCCAGCAGCTATAGCGGGAGGAGCTCCTACGAGCAGTACTTC
CASSYSGRSSYEQYF
>TRBV27|few|TRBJ2-7|-
TGTGCCAGCAGTTTATATTCACGGGACCGTCGCTCCTACGAGCAGTACTTC
CASSLYSRDRRSYEQYF
>TRBV28|medium-sized|TRBJ1-2|-
-
CASSFGTGAGGTF
>TRBV27|few|TRBJ2-5|-
TGTGCCAGCAGTTTACGCGGCAGATTGGAGACCCAGTACTTC
CASSLRGRLETQYF
>TRBV12-5|-|TRBJ1-2|TRBD1
TGTGCTAGTGGTTGGGACAGGAATCAGGACTATGGCTACACCTTC
CASGWDRNQDYGYTF
>TRBV7-8|once|TRBJ1-1|-
TGTGCCAGCTTCGGAGACCTGAACACTGAAGCTTTCTTT
CASFGDLNTEAFF
>TRBV6-1|-|TRBJ1-5|-
TGTGCCAGCAGTGGGAAGATCGATCAGCCCCAGCATTTT
CASSGKIDQPQHF
>TRBV7-9|-|TRBJ2-7|-
TGTGCCAGCAGCCACGCCGTGACCTACGAGCAGTACTTC
CASSHAVTYEQYF
>TRBV28|-|TRBJ1-1|TRBD1
TGTGCCAGCAGGCGGACAGGGGGCACTGAAGCTTTCTTT
CASRRTGGTEAFF
>TRBV21-1|-|TRBJ2-5|-
TGTGCCAGCAGCGGTAGCGGGGTACAAGAGACCCAGTACTTC
CASSGSGVQETQYF
>TRBV18|few|TRBJ2-7|TRBD1
TGTGCCAGCTCGCCTCCCCCCGGGACAGGGGAGTACGAGCAGTACTTC
CASSPPPGTGEYEQYF
>TRBV2|-|TRBJ1-6|TRBD1
TGTGCCAGCATAGGACAGGGAGGGATCGGTTCACCCCTCCACTTT
CASIGQGGIGSPLHF
>TRBV2|-|TRBJ2-7|-
TGTGCCAGCAGTCCCAGGGTTTCGGGTTCCTACGAGCAGTACTTC
CASSPRVSGSYEQYF
>TRBV6-6|-|TRBJ2-7|TRBD2
TGTGCCAGCTCCTGGCTAGCGGGCCTCTCCTACGAGCAGTACTTC
CASSWLAGLSYEQYF
>TRBV27|once|TRBJ1-5|TRBD1
TGTGCCAGCAGTTTATATGGGTACGGAGGGACGTGGCAGGGGGTATGGGATCAGCCCCAGCATTTT
CASSLYGYGGTWQGVWDQPQHF
>TRBV4-2|-|TRBJ2-7|-
TGTGCCAGCAGCCACGAACAGGGAGCGTCCTACGAGCAGTACTTC
CASSHEQGASYEQYF